These T cell receptor beta chains were read from a single sample in a study of cytotoxic CD8 clonotypes in ibrutinib-treated CLL. Data came from immunoSEQ multiplex PCR; TCRdb stores just in-frame clones and leaves some out. The sample carries 130,000 or so clones, around three quarters recorded once. Material: PBMCs, obtained after 12 months of ibrutinib treatment. The receptor set was obtained from a human donor with chronic lymphocytic leukemia. Both conserved end residues are part of each CDR3. A D gene is named only where the DNA matches it firmly. Only part of the rows carry a size: once, few, many, or a class if the clone is expanded.

size	D	V	J	CDR3	DNA
NA	TRBD2	TRBV6-1	TRBJ2-7	CAARAGTSGSYEQYF	TGTGCCGCCCGGGCCGGGACTAGCGGCTCCTACGAGCAGTACTTC
NA	TRBD1	TRBV7-2	TRBJ1-2	CASSPDRGYGYTF	TGTGCCAGCAGCCCCGACAGGGGGTATGGCTACACCTTC
NA	NA	TRBV7-2	TRBJ1-2	CASSLFRDRSGPYGYTF	TGTGCCAGCAGCTTATTTAGGGACCGATCCGGACCGTATGGCTACACCTTC
NA	NA	TRBV18	TRBJ2-2	CASSSLANTGELFF	TGTGCCAGCTCTTCACTAGCGAACACCGGGGAGCTGTTTTTT
NA	NA	TRBV4-1	TRBJ2-2	CASSQVVRGEGHHTGELFF	TGCGCCAGCAGCCAAGTTGTTCGGGGCGAGGGGCATCACACCGGGGAGCTGTTTTTT
NA	NA	TRBV27	TRBJ1-5	CASKVQGTPASQPQHF	TGTGCCAGCAAGGTGCAGGGGACTCCGGCCAGTCAGCCCCAGCATTTT
NA	TRBD1	TRBV28	TRBJ2-3	CASIGQGRWTQYF	TGTGCCAGCATCGGACAGGGAAGGTGGACGCAGTATTTT
NA	NA	TRBV5-4	TRBJ2-7	CASSLGGPYEQYF	TGTGCCAGCAGCTTAGGCGGACCCTACGAGCAGTACTTC
NA	NA	TRBV28	TRBJ1-1	CASIHTTNTEAFF	TGTGCCAGCATCCACACGACAAACACTGAAGCTTTCTTT
NA	NA	TRBV2	TRBJ1-1	CASSPSGPRTEAFF	TGTGCCAGCAGTCCCTCCGGTCCCAGAACTGAAGCTTTCTTT
NA	TRBD1	TRBV30	TRBJ2-4	CAWRRGPSNIQYF	TGTGCCTGGAGGAGGGGGCCTTCAAACATTCAGTACTTC
once	NA	TRBV11-2	TRBJ2-5	CASSLDGLAIETQYF	TGTGCCAGCAGCTTAGACGGCCTAGCGATAGAGACCCAGTACTTC
NA	NA	TRBV2	TRBJ2-1	CASSVLPRSLNEQFF	TGTGCCAGCAGTGTTCTGCCAAGGAGCCTTAATGAGCAGTTCTTC
once	TRBD1	TRBV5-1	TRBJ2-7	CASSSASDRRNEQYF	TGCGCCAGCAGCTCCGCCTCGGACAGGAGGAACGAGCAGTACTTC
NA	NA	TRBV28	TRBJ2-3	CASSSPATDTQYF	TGTGCCAGCAGTTCCCCAGCCACAGATACGCAGTATTTT
NA	TRBD2	TRBV7-9	TRBJ2-1	CASSLARPLAGEVGEQFF	TGTGCCAGCAGCTTAGCTCGGCCCCTAGCGGGAGAGGTAGGTGAGCAGTTCTTC
NA	NA	TRBV7-2	TRBJ2-7	CASSSQQASYEQYF	TGTGCCAGCAGCTCGCAACAGGCCTCCTACGAGCAGTACTTC
few	NA	TRBV7-9	TRBJ1-2	CASSSDQGWYGYTF	TGTGCCAGCAGCTCAGATCAGGGATGGTATGGCTACACCTTC
NA	TRBD1	TRBV7-9	TRBJ2-3	CASRNPLGQRGPGRQYF	TGTGCCAGCAGGAATCCTCTGGGACAGCGTGGTCCGGGTCGGCAGTATTTT
NA	TRBD1	TRBV7-2	TRBJ1-2	CASSLRPQGQGKRGYTF	TGTGCCAGCAGCTTAAGACCTCAAGGACAGGGAAAACGGGGCTACACCTTC
NA	NA	TRBV4-1	TRBJ2-2	CASSGSRGSGLTGELFF	TGCGCCAGCAGCGGCTCCCGAGGGTCCGGATTAACCGGGGAGCTGTTTTTT
NA	NA	TRBV7-9	TRBJ2-7	CASSLNVLRDYEQYF	TGTGCCAGCAGCTTAAATGTGCTCAGAGACTACGAGCAGTACTTC
once	NA	TRBV11-3	TRBJ2-7	CASSLRGSYEQYF	TGTGCCAGCAGCCTCAGGGGTTCCTACGAGCAGTACTTC
few	NA	TRBV10-3	TRBJ1-4	CATQQRAKEKLFF	TGTGCCACCCAACAAAGGGCAAAGGAAAAACTGTTTTTT
NA	TRBD1	TRBV5-4	TRBJ2-2	CASSMGQGQNTGELFF	TGTGCCAGCAGCATGGGACAGGGTCAAAACACCGGGGAGCTGTTTTTT
NA	NA	TRBV27	TRBJ1-5	CASSSANQPQHF	TGTGCCAGCAGCTCAGCGAATCAGCCTCAGCATTTT
NA	NA	TRBV30	TRBJ1-4	CAWSVFRGDEKLFF	TGTGCCTGGAGTGTTTTCAGGGGAGATGAAAAACTGTTTTTT